The 18 T cell receptor beta chains below all came from one sample that was sequenced in a study of patients and donors after allogeneic stem cell transplantation. Using its own MiXCR run on the RT-PCR reads, TCRdb lists one record per CDR3 protein. The sample lists under 200,000 distinct CDR3 sequences, about 29% occurring once. What was sequenced was blood, either unsorted or a sorted T cell fraction (not recorded which). The receptors shown here come from a human donor who was either an allogeneic HSCT recipient or a stem cell or donor lymphocyte infusion donor (not recorded which). It is not recorded whose cells these are; they may come from a transplant donor.

Concerning this clonotype itself: This could be a read error, since a much larger clone is one nucleotide away. The chain links TRBV12-3 or TRBV12-4 to TRBJ1-1; D is unresolved. The CDR3 sequence is 15 residues long. DNA of the CDR3: TGTGCCAGCAGTCCGCTGGAACCCATGAACACTGAAGCTTACTTT. Translation gives CASSPLEPMNTEAYF.

The chain couples TRBV5-6 to TRBJ2-7; 12 bases map to TRBD1. Germline lookup yields CDR1 SGHDT and CDR2 YYEEEE. This CDR3 comprises 15 residues. After removal of 2 bases from V and 6 bases from J, the junction contained 6 bases not matched to a gene. Here the CDR3 DNA reads TGTGCCAGCAGCTTTCCGGGACAGGGGGCTCGCGAGCAGTACTTC. Amino acids: CASSFPGQGAREQYF.

In DNA form, the CDR3 reads TGTGCCAGCAGCGCAGGGTACGAGCAGTACTTC. This sequence encodes CASSAGYEQYF. The chain uses TRBV9 and TRBJ2-7; D is possibly TRBD1 (5 bases). The CDR3 contains 11 residues. Trimming removed 3 bases at V and 4 bases at J, with 5 bases between. Germline V gene data show CDR1 as SGDLS and CDR2 as YYNGEE. Variable domain in full (rest from reference TRBV9 and TRBJ2-7): DSGVTQTPKHLITATGQRVTLRCSPRSGDLSVYWYQQSLDQGLQFLIQYYNGEERAKGNILERFSAQQFPDLHSELNLSSLELGDSALYFCASSAGYEQYFGPGTRLTVT.

This CDR3 reads CAWSGVYSPLHF. CDR3 DNA: TGTGCCTGGAGTGGGGTCTATTCACCCCTCCACTTT. V is TRBV30 and J is TRBJ1-6; D ambiguous. This CDR3 is built from 12 residues. V was cut by 1 base and J by 8 bases, with 6 bases left in between. Per germline, CDR1 GTSNPN and CDR2 SVGIG (reference sequence). Full variable domain (rest looked up from reference TRBV30 and TRBJ1-6): SQTIHQWPATLVQPVGSPLSLECTVEGTSNPNLYWYRQAAGRGLQLLFYSVGIGQISSEVPQNLSASRPQDRQFILSSKKLLLSDSGFYLCAWSGVYSPLHFGNGTRLTVT.

The chain uses TRBV20-1 and TRBJ2-2, with a weak D call TRBD1 (5 bases). Germline values: CDR1 DFQATT, CDR2 SNEGSKA (reference sequence). Trimming left V 1 base short and J 1 base short, with 10 bases between. The CDR3 totals 15 residues. The CDR3 loop reads CSARVGHVNTGELFF. The CDR3 coding sequence is TGCAGTGCTAGAGTCGGACACGTGAACACCGGGGAGCTGTTTTTT.

This clonotype was picked up many times. The CDR3 DNA reads as TGTGCCAGCAGTTTAAGGGCCCGGGGAGGTGAAGGCTACACCTTC. Translating gives CASSLRARGGEGYTF. This chain joins TRBV12-3 or TRBV12-4 and TRBJ1-2; D gene ambiguous. V shed 2 bases and J shed 8 bases, with 18 bases lying between them. This CDR3 is 15 amino acids long.

Regarding this clonotype: Compared with germline, one end of the junction differs, possibly owing to a read error. The rearrangement joins TRBV7-7 to TRBJ2-3; D gene uncertain. The CDR3 totals 13 residues. Germline V gene lookup returns CDR1 SSHAT and CDR2 FNYEAQ (reference sequence). The CDR3 region has the DNA TGTGCTAGCAGCTTAGGCACCAGGGATACGCAGTATTTT. Translating gives CASSLGTRDTQYF.

The chain combines TRBV9 with TRBJ2-2, with D uncertain. CDR1 and CDR2 from the germline V gene are SGDLS and YYNGEE. The length of the CDR3 is 11 residues. V gave up 4 bases and J gave up 7 bases, with 5 bases separating them. CDR3 sequence: CASSLHGELFF. The CDR3 nucleotides read TGTGCCAGCAGCCTCCACGGGGAGCTGTTTTTT.

This chain uses TRBV29-1 with TRBJ2-5, with D uncertain. This CDR3 is built from 11 residues. Germline-derived CDR1 and CDR2 are SQVTM and ANQGSEA. Trimming left V 6 bases short and J 3 bases short, with 8 bases between. This CDR3 reads CSVKGEETQYF. CDR3 in DNA: TGCAGCGTCAAAGGTGAAGAGACCCAGTACTTC.

This clonotype was recorded many times. V usage is TRBV29-1 and J usage is TRBJ1-2; 7 bases fit TRBD1. The trim removed 4 bases at V and 8 bases at J, leaving 10 bases unmatched. The germline V gene encodes CDR1 SQVTM and CDR2 ANQGSEA. There are 13 residues in the CDR3. The CDR3 sequence is CSVVRDRYKGYTF. The CDR3 coding sequence is TGCAGCGTTGTCAGGGACAGATATAAAGGCTACACCTTC.

The CDR3 coding sequence is TGTGCCAGCAGTTCACGATTGGATGAGCAGTTCTTC. Protein: CASSSRLDEQFF. This chain joins TRBV12-3 or TRBV12-4 and TRBJ2-1, with unresolved D. V was pared by 4 bases and J by 8 bases, with 9 bases between. The CDR3 runs to 12 residues.

This rearrangement joins TRBV10-3 to TRBJ2-5; D ambiguous. Germline V lookup: CDR1 ENHRY, CDR2 SYGVKD. This CDR3 is built from 14 residues. Trimming shortened V by 0 bases and J by 5 bases, and 10 bases separated the two germline ends. CDR3 nucleotide sequence: TGTGCCATCAGTGAGTCGGTCGTCCGGGAGACCCAGTACTTC. The encoded protein is CAISESVVRETQYF.

Only a few counts were recorded for this clonotype. The chain combines TRBV29-1 with TRBJ2-5; D not certain. Germline values: CDR1 SQVTM, CDR2 ANQGSEA. This CDR3 region has 10 residues. V lost 2 bases and J lost 5, with 3 bases in between. CDR3 region: CSVEMETQYF. The DNA of the CDR3 is TGCAGCGTTGAAATGGAGACCCAGTACTTC.

The rearrangement joins TRBV20-1 to TRBJ2-3; D ambiguous. From germline, CDR1 is DFQATT and CDR2 SNEGSKA (reference sequence). V lost 0 bases to trimming and J lost 0 bases, with 7 bases between them. The CDR3 sequence is 14 residues long. This CDR3 is CSARDPGSTDTQYF. Written as DNA, the CDR3 is TGCAGTGCTAGAGATCCGGGTAGCACAGATACGCAGTATTTT.

This clonotype was seen more than once but under ten times. The J gene is TRBJ2-7, the V gene TRBV20-1; D tentatively reads TRBD1 or TRBD2 (5 bases each). CDR3 length equals 14 residues. V gave up 6 bases and J gave up 0 bases, with 15 bases separating them. Germline lookup yields CDR1 DFQATT and CDR2 SNEGSKA (reference sequence). CDR3 sequence reads: CSAGDLVPSYEQYF. The CDR3 nucleotides are TGCAGTGCCGGGGACCTGGTCCCCTCCTACGAGCAGTACTTC.

This chain uses TRBV20-1 with TRBJ2-1; D is perhaps TRBD1 (6 bases). The CDR3 has 15 residues. The germline V and J ends were trimmed by 2 bases and 4 bases, with 15 bases remaining between them. CDR1 is DFQATT, CDR2 SNEGSKA, per germline (reference sequence). The CDR3 nucleotides are TGCAGTGCTAGAACGACAGTGAGGGGGTACAATGAGCAGTTCTTC. Protein: CSARTTVRGYNEQFF.

The gene calls are TRBV7-2 and TRBJ2-1; D ambiguous. This CDR3 region has 11 residues. Germline values: CDR1 SGHTA, CDR2 FQGNSA. V dropped 5 bases and J dropped 8 bases, with 7 bases sitting between them. In DNA, the CDR3 is TGTGCCAGCAGCCGTCGCGATGAGCAGTTCTTC. As protein: CASSRRDEQFF.

For this clonotype: A much larger clonotype is one base distant, so this may be a read error. The chain couples TRBV2 to TRBJ2-7; D is unclear. The CDR3 runs 11 residues. Between the trimmed V and J ends, which lost 5 bases and 3 bases, there was a span of 5 bases. Germline-derived CDR1 and CDR2 are SNHLY and FYNNEI. CDR3 in DNA: TGTGCCAGCAGTCCAGTCTACGAGCAGTACTTC. This codes for CASSPVYEQYF.